The next 19 T cell receptor beta chains were all read from a single sample in a study of T-cell reconstitution after alpha-beta-depleted transplantation in children (dated by TCRdb to 2016 to 2018). The protocol used for the library was PCR. The sample was run on an Illumina HiSeq 2500. To normalize quantification of the TCRbeta repertoire, the TCR libraries were built with molecular barcoding that relied on unique molecular identifiers. TCRdb cleaned the public reads at Q25 with fastp, built clones with MiXCR and kept in-frame beta chains. One record per CDR3 amino acid sequence lists the most common genes and DNA. Counted in this sample were about 76,000 distinct CDR3 sequences; around 14% of them appeared once. The ten largest make up roughly 30% of the sample. Interpreted using the paper, the treatment or condition label stands for: allogeneic hematopoietic cell transplantation with graft depleted of TCRalphabeta T cells and CD19 B cells.

The material was PBMCs, mostly from graft donor cells, obtained 180 days after TCRalphabeta/CD19-depleted stem cell transplant. The origin of the receptors is a male patient between 2 and 10 years old who had a stem cell transplant for acute lymphoblastic leukemia, so the T cells may come from the graft donor.

This clonotype was found a few times. The V call is TRBV6-5, the J call TRBJ1-5; tentative D call: TRBD1 (6 bases). The CDR3 consists of 15 residues. Germline V gives CDR1 MNHEY, CDR2 SVGAGI. The V gene lost 5 bases and the J gene lost 3 bases, with 14 bases spanning the gap. CDR3 in DNA: TGTGCCAGCAGTCTACTGACAGGCCCCAATCAGCCCCAGCATTTT. This translates into CASSLLTGPNQPQHF.

The CDR3: CASSLASGRASTDTQYF. The DNA for the CDR3 is TGTGCCAGCAGTCTCGCTAGCGGGAGGGCCAGCACAGATACGCAGTATTTT. This chain joins TRBV12-3 or TRBV12-4 and TRBJ2-3; 12 bases line up with TRBD2. The trim removed 5 bases at V and 0 bases at J, leaving 6 bases unmatched. There are 17 residues in the CDR3.

This clonotype has a handful of counts. This chain uses TRBV9 with TRBJ2-1, with TRBD2 matching over 9 bases. The CDR3 has 15 residues. The trim removed 2 bases at V and 7 bases at J, leaving 7 bases unmatched. CDR1 is SGDLS and CDR2 is YYNGEE in the germline V gene. This CDR3 is CASSVGGGAGNEQFF. In DNA, the CDR3 is TGTGCCAGCAGCGTTGGCGGGGGGGCGGGGAATGAGCAGTTCTTC.

This clonotype was detected only a few times. This rearrangement joins TRBV7-2 to TRBJ1-1; D is unresolved. CDR1 and CDR2 from the germline V gene are SGHTA and FQGNSA. V was cut by 5 bases and J by 11 bases, with 21 bases left in between. The CDR3 runs 14 residues. CDR3 in amino acids: CASSPAGPLRDAFF. The CDR3 region has the DNA TGTGCCAGCAGCCCTGCCGGGCCCCTAAGGGATGCTTTCTTT.

The chain combines TRBV12-3 or TRBV12-4 with TRBJ2-6, with 8 bases aligning to TRBD2. Trimming cost V 2 bases and J 4 bases; bases outside gene matches: 1. The length of the CDR3 is 15 residues. Written as DNA, the CDR3 is TGTGCCAGCAGTTTATCGGGGGGGGGGGCCAACGTCCTGACTTTC. Encoded protein: CASSLSGGGANVLTF.

This rearrangement joins TRBV6-2 or TRBV6-3 to TRBJ2-7; D not certain. The V and J ends lost 2 bases and 0 bases respectively, with 11 bases between them. Germline V lookup: CDR1 MNHEY, CDR2 SVGEGT. The CDR3 totals 15 residues. In DNA form, the CDR3 reads TGTGCCAGCAGTTACGGTGGGAAGAGCTCCTACGAGCAGTACTTC. It encodes CASSYGGKSSYEQYF.

The chain uses TRBV12-3 or TRBV12-4 and TRBJ1-5, with TRBD1 matching over 7 bases. J was trimmed by 5 bases and V by 3 bases; bases with no gene match: 7. The CDR3 sequence is 15 residues long. CDR3 sequence: CASSLTGQFYQPQHF. For the CDR3, the DNA is TGTGCCAGCAGTTTGACAGGGCAATTTTATCAGCCCCAGCATTTT.

In this sample, this clonotype turned up many times. The V gene is TRBV5-1, the J gene TRBJ2-7; D not resolved. The V and J ends lost 3 bases and 2 bases respectively, with 18 bases between them. The CDR3 is 16 residues long. CDR1 is SGHRS and CDR2 is YFSETQ in the germline V gene. CDR3 sequence reads: CASSWGRAPHPYEQYF. CDR3 DNA sequence: TGCGCCAGCAGCTGGGGTAGGGCCCCACACCCCTACGAGCAGTACTTC.

The chain uses TRBV12-3 or TRBV12-4 and TRBJ2-2, with 11 bases fitting TRBD1. The CDR3 length is 16 residues. The trim removed 5 bases at V and 6 bases at J, leaving 8 bases unmatched. CDR3 amino acids: CASSPGQGAKSGELFF. In nucleotides, the CDR3 is TGTGCCAGCAGTCCCGGACAGGGGGCAAAATCCGGGGAGCTGTTTTTT.

This clonotype was recorded a few times. This chain joins TRBV20-1 and TRBJ2-3, with 9 bases matching TRBD1. The CDR3 loop spans 14 amino acids. Germline assignment: CDR1 DFQATT and CDR2 SNEGSKA (reference sequence). V lost 3 bases, J lost 3 bases, and 4 bases stayed unmatched. The CDR3: CSARDRGPTDTQYF. The CDR3 bases are TGCAGTGCTAGGGACAGGGGACCGACAGATACGCAGTATTTT.

This clonotype was recorded many times. The chain uses TRBV20-1 and TRBJ2-1; D unclear. This CDR3 has 11 amino acids. Germline V gene data show CDR1 as DFQATT and CDR2 as SNEGSKA (reference sequence). V lost 2 bases to trimming and J lost 12 bases, with 11 bases between them. CDR3 region: CSARPHIGQFF. DNA of the CDR3: TGCAGTGCTAGACCCCATATTGGGCAGTTCTTC.

V and J are TRBV7-2 and TRBJ1-1, with a possible D match to TRBD1 (5 bases). The CDR3 loop spans 14 amino acids. The V gene's germline CDR1 is SGHTA and CDR2 FQGNSA. V was trimmed by 5 bases and J by 0 bases, leaving 10 bases between them. CDR3 bases: TGTGCCAGCAGCACGATGGGGGTGAACACTGAAGCTTTCTTT. It is translated as CASSTMGVNTEAFF. The full variable domain, with the rest looked up from reference TRBV7-2 and TRBJ1-1, is GAGVSQSPSNKVTEKGKDVELRCDPISGHTALYWYRQSLGQGLEFLIYFQGNSAPDKSGLPSDRFSAERTGGSVSTLTIQRTQQEDSAVYLCASSTMGVNTEAFFGQGTRLTVV.

This chain joins TRBV7-8 and TRBJ2-7, with TRBD2 identical over 7 bases. This CDR3 has 13 residues. V lost 11 bases, J lost 2 bases, and 9 bases stayed unmatched. CDR1 is SGHVS, CDR2 FQNEAQ, per germline. DNA for the CDR3: TGTGCCTCTCGGGAGCGGGGCACCTACGAGCAGTACTTC. It codes for CASRERGTYEQYF.

This chain uses TRBV20-1 with TRBJ2-7; a possible D gene is TRBD2 (5 bases). The CDR3 consists of 14 residues. V gave up 6 bases and J gave up 7 bases, with 22 bases separating them. In germline, CDR1 is DFQATT, CDR2 SNEGSKA (reference sequence). CDR3 DNA sequence: TGCAGTGCCCCCGGCGAGGTGATCTCGGGGGAGCAGTACTTC. This translates into CSAPGEVISGEQYF.

This clonotype was seen a few times. The V gene is TRBV3-1, the J gene TRBJ2-2; TRBD2 agrees at 11 bases. This CDR3 region has 17 residues. J was trimmed by 1 base and V by 4 bases; bases with no gene match: 5. Germline CDR1 reads LGHDT; CDR2 reads YNNKEL (reference sequence). In nucleotides, the CDR3 is TGTGCCAGCAGCCTGCTAGCGGGAGGTAGGAACACCGGGGAGCTGTTTTTT. This gives the protein CASSLLAGGRNTGELFF.

V gene TRBV9 combines with J gene TRBJ1-2; D remains unclear. Germline V lookup: CDR1 SGDLS, CDR2 YYNGEE. CDR3 length: 12 residues. V was trimmed by 0 bases and J by 8 bases, leaving 8 bases between them. The DNA of the CDR3 is TGTGCCAGCAGCGTAGGCCCACAGGGCTACACCTTC. It codes for CASSVGPQGYTF.

This chain connects TRBV6-5 to TRBJ2-3; no clear D. There are 14 residues in the CDR3. In germline, CDR1 is MNHEY, CDR2 SVGAGI. Trimming took 2 bases from V and 1 from J, leaving 7 bases between them. The CDR3 loop is CASSYTTGTDTQYF. The CDR3 bases are TGTGCCAGCAGTTACACCACGGGCACAGATACGCAGTATTTT.

This clonotype has only a few counts. This chain links TRBV27 with TRBJ2-7; D remains unclear. The CDR3 has 13 amino acids. CDR1 and CDR2 from the germline V gene are MNHEY and SMNVEV (reference sequence). Between the trimmed V and J ends, which lost 6 bases and 7 bases, there was a span of 16 bases. The CDR3 is CASRPDGLREQYF. CDR3 DNA sequence: TGTGCCAGCAGACCCGACGGCCTGCGGGAGCAGTACTTC.

In its sample, this clonotype was seen many times. The gene calls are TRBV20-1 and TRBJ2-1, with D perhaps TRBD1 or TRBD2 (6 bases each). Germline V gene lookup returns CDR1 DFQATT and CDR2 SNEGSKA (reference sequence). This CDR3 contains 8 residues. The CDR3 spells CGGGEQFF. In DNA form, the CDR3 reads TGCGGAGGGGGGGAGCAGTTCTTC.